This T cell receptor beta chain was sequenced in a study of T cell responses to AZD1222 COVID-19 vaccine. The germline CDR1 and CDR2 sequences are SEHNR and FQNEAQ (reference sequence). Trimming removed 8 bases at V and 6 bases at J, with 10 bases between. The CDR3 is made up of 12 amino acids. Combined were second doses at about 4 or about 12 weeks. Clones were sequenced by immunoSEQ multiplex PCR, and TCRdb holds only the in-frame ones, with some missing. This sample has 120,000 or so clones, with 65% to 90% found just once. This clone was picked up one time. The source is an adult who received the AZD1222 COVID-19 vaccine. The specimen comprised peripheral blood, sampled 28 days after the second AZD1222 dose. The rearrangement links TRBV7-9 to TRBJ1-4, with TRBD1 as a possible D gene (5 bases). CDR3 bases: TGTGCCAGCCGGGGGTTGGATGAAAAACTGTTTTTT. Residues: CASRGLDEKLFF.